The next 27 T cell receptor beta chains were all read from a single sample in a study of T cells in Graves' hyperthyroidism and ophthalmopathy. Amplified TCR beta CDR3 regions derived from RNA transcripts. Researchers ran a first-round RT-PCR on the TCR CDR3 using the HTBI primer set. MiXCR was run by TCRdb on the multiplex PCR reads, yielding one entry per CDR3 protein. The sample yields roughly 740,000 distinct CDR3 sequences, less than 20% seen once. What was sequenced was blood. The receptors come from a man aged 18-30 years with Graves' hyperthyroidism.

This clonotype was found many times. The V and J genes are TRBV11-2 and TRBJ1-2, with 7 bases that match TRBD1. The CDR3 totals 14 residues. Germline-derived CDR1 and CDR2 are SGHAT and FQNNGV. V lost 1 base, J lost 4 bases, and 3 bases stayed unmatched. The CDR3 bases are TGTGCCAGCAGCTTAGGACAGGGTGGCTATGGCTACACCTTC. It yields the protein CASSLGQGGYGYTF.

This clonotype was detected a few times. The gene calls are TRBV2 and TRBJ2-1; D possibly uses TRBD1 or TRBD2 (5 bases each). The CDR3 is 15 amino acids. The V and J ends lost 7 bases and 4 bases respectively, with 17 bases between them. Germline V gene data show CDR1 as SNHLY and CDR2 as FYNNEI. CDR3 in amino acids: CASIGPGTIYNEQFF. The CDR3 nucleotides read TGTGCCAGCATCGGGCCGGGGACGATATACAATGAGCAGTTCTTC.

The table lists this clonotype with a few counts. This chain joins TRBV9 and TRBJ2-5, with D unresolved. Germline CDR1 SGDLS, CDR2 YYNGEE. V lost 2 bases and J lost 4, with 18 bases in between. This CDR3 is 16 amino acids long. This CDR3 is CASSVSPAQRRETQYF. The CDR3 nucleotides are TGTGCCAGCAGCGTGAGTCCGGCTCAACGACGAGAGACCCAGTACTTC.

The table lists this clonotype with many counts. CDR3 DNA sequence: TGTGCCAGCAGCCTCCCTATTACAGATACGCAGTATTTT. Its protein is CASSLPITDTQYF. The chain has TRBV7-9 and TRBJ2-3; D is uncertain. Germline V gene lookup returns CDR1 SEHNR and CDR2 FQNEAQ (reference sequence). V lost 5 bases and J lost 3, with 9 bases in between. The CDR3 totals 13 residues.

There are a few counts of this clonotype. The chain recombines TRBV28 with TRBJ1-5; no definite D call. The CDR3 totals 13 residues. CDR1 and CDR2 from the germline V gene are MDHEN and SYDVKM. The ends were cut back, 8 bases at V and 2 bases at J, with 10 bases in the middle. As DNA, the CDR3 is TGTGCCAGCCGTATAGGAGGCAATCAGCCCCAGCATTTT. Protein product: CASRIGGNQPQHF.

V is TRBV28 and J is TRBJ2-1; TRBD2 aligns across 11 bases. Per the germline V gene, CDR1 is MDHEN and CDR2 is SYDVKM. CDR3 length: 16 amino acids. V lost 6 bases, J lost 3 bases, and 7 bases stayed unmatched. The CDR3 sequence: CASRTRGTSGYNEQFF. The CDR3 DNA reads TGTGCCAGCAGAACTCGCGGGACTAGCGGCTACAATGAGCAGTTCTTC.

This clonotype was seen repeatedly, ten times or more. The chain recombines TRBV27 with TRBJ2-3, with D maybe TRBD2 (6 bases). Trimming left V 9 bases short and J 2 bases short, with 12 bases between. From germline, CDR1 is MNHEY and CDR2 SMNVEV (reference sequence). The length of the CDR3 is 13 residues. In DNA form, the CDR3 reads TGTGCCAGTACGGGAGCCTCCACAGATACGCAGTATTTT. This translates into CASTGASTDTQYF.

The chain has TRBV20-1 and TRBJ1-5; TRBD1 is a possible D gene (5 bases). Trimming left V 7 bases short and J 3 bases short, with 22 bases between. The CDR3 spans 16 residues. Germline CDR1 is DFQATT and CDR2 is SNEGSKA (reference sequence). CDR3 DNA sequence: TGCAGTGTTTCGAAGCCGCAGGGCATCGACAATCAGCCCCAGCATTTT. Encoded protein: CSVSKPQGIDNQPQHF.

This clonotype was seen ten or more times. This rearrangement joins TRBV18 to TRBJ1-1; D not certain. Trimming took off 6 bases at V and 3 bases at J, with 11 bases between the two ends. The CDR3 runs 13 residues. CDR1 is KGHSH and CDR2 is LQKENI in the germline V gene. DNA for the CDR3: TGTGCCAGCTCCCTCGTTAGGGACACTGAAGCTTTCTTT. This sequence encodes CASSLVRDTEAFF.

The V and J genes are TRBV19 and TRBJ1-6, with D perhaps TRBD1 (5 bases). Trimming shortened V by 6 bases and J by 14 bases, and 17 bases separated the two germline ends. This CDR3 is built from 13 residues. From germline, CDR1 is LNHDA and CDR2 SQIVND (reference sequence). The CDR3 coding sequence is TGTGCCAGTAGCGACAGTCCGGGGGGTACCCTCCACTTT. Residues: CASSDSPGGTLHF.

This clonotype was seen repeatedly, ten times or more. CDR3 sequence reads: CASSPRGTSGNNEQFF. The CDR3 nucleotides read TGTGCCAGCAGCCCCAGAGGGACTAGCGGGAACAATGAGCAGTTCTTC. This chain connects TRBV7-9 to TRBJ2-1; 13 positions match TRBD2. This CDR3 spans 16 amino acids. Germline V gene data show CDR1 as SEHNR and CDR2 as FQNEAQ (reference sequence). Losses at the gene ends were 5 bases for V and 5 bases for J; bases not matched to a gene: 6. The full variable domain, rest sourced from reference TRBV7-9 and TRBJ2-1, is DTGVSQNPRHKITKRGQNVTFRCDPISEHNRLYWYRQTLGQGPEFLTYFQNEAQLEKSRLLSDRFSAERPKGSFSTLEIQRTEQGDSAMYLCASSPRGTSGNNEQFFGPGTRLTVL.

CDR3 bases: TGTGCCAGCAGGGACCCCCTGAGACGGGAGAAAAACATTCAGTACTTC. This codes for CASRDPLRREKNIQYF. The chain is built from TRBV2 and TRBJ2-4; tentative D call: TRBD2 (6 bases). The V gene's germline CDR1 is SNHLY and CDR2 FYNNEI. The CDR3 covers 16 residues. The V and J ends lost 6 bases and 4 bases respectively, with 19 bases between them.

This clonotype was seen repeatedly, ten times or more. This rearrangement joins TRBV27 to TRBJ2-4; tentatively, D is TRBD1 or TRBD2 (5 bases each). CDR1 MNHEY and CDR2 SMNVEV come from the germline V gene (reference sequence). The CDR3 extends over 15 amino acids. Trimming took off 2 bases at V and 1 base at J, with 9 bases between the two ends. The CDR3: CASSLGRDAKNIQYF. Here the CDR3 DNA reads TGTGCCAGCAGTTTAGGCAGGGACGCCAAAAACATTCAGTACTTC.

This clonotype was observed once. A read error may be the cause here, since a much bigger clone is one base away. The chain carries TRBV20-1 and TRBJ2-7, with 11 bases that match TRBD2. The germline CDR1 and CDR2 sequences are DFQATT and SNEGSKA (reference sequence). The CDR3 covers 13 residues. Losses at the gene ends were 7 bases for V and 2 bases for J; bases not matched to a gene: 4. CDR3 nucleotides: TGCAGTGTTTTAGCGGGAGGGACCTACGAGCAGTACTTC. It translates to CSVLAGGTYEQYF.

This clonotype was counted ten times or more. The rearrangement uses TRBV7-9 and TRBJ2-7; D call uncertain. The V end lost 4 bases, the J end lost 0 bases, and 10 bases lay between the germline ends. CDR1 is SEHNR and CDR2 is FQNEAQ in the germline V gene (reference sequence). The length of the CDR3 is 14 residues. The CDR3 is CASSSGPTSYEQYF. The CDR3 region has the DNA TGTGCCAGCAGCTCCGGCCCGACCTCCTACGAGCAGTACTTC. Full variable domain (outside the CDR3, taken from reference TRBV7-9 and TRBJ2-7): DTGVSQNPRHKITKRGQNVTFRCDPISEHNRLYWYRQTLGQGPEFLTYFQNEAQLEKSRLLSDRFSAERPKGSFSTLEIQRTEQGDSAMYLCASSSGPTSYEQYFGPGTRLTVT.

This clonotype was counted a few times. CDR3 sequence: CASSQGLSGGYTF. CDR3 coding DNA: TGTGCCAGCAGCCAAGGTCTCAGTGGAGGCTACACCTTC. The gene calls are TRBV4-2 and TRBJ1-2, with D unresolved. Germline CDR1 reads LGHNA; CDR2 reads YNFKEQ. The CDR3 length is 13 residues. Deletions cut 1 base from V and 8 bases from J, with 11 bases between.

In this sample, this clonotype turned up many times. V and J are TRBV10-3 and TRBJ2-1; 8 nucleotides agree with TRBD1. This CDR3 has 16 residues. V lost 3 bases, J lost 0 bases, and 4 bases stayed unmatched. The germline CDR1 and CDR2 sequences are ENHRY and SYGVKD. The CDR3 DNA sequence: TGTGCCATCAGTGAACCCGGGACAGGCTCCTACAATGAGCAGTTCTTC. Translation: CAISEPGTGSYNEQFF.

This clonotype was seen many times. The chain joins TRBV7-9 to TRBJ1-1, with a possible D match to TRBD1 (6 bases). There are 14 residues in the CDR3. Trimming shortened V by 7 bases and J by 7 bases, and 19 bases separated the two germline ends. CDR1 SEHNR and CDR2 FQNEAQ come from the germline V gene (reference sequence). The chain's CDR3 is CASTPGNRVGEAFF. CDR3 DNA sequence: TGTGCCAGCACCCCGGGGAACAGGGTCGGTGAAGCTTTCTTT.

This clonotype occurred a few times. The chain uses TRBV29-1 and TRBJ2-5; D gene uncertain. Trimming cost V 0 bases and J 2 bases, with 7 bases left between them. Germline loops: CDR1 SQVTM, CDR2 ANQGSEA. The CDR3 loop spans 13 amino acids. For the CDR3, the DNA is TGCAGCGTTGAAGATCTACTGCAAGAGACCCAGTACTTC. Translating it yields CSVEDLLQETQYF.

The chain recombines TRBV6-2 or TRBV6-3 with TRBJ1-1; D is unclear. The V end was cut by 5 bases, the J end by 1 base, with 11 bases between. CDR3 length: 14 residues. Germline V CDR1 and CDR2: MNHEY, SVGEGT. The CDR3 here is CASSSLFSNTEAFF. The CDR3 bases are TGTGCCAGCAGTAGTCTCTTTTCGAACACTGAAGCTTTCTTT.

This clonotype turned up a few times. This chain's CDR3 is CASSESLADFYEQYF. The CDR3, as DNA: TGCGCCAGCAGTGAGTCCCTAGCGGATTTTTACGAGCAGTACTTC. V usage is TRBV10-1 and J usage is TRBJ2-7; 7 bases align to TRBD2. Trimming cost V 0 bases and J 4 bases; bases outside gene matches: 6. Germline V gene data show CDR1 as WNHNN and CDR2 as SYGVQD (reference sequence). This CDR3 comprises 15 residues.

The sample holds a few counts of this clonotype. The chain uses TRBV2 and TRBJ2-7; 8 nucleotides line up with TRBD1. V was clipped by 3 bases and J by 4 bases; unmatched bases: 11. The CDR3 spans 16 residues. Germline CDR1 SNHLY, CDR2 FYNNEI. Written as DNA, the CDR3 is TGTGCCAGCAGTGACCCTCGGCAGGGGGCTGGGTACGAGCAGTACTTC. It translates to CASSDPRQGAGYEQYF.

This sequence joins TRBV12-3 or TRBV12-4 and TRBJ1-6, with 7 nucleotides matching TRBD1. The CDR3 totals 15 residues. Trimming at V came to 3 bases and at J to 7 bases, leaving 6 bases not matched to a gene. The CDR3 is CASSLEDRLNSPLHF. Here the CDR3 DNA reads TGTGCCAGCAGTTTGGAGGACAGGTTGAATTCACCCCTCCACTTT.

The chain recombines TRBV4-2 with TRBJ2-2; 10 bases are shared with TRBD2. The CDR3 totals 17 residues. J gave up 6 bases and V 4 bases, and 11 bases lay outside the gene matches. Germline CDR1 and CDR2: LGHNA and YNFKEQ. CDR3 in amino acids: CASSPPRAGGPSGELFF. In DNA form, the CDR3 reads TGTGCCAGCAGCCCGCCTAGAGCGGGAGGGCCCTCCGGGGAGCTGTTTTTT.

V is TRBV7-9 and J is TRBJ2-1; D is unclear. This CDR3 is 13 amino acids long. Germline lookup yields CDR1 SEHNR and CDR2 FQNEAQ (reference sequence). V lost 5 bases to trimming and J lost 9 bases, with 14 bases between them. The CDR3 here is CASSDPALGEQFF. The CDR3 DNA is TGTGCCAGCAGCGACCCCGCCCTGGGTGAGCAGTTCTTC.

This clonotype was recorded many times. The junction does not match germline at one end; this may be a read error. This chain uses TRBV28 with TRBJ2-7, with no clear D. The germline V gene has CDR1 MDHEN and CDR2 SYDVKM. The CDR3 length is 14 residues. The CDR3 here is CASSLRSRVYEQYF. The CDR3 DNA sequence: TGTGCCAGCAGTTTAAGAAGCCGCGTGTACGAGCAGTATTTC.

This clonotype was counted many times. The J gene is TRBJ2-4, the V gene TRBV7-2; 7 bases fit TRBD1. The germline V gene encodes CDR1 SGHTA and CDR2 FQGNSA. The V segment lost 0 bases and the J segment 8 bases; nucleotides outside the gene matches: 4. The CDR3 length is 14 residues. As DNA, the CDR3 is TGTGCCAGCAGCTTAGCGAAGGGGGCGGACATTCAGTACTTC. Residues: CASSLAKGADIQYF.